Detailed here is one T cell receptor beta chain. In the original workflow: Cell counts per sample came from amplifying reference gene primers. Only in-frame clones appear in the TCRdb table, and some are missing; sequencing was by immunoSEQ multiplex PCR. Clonal size and the V and J genes are those of that table, whereas D and trimming came from the DNA. The profile shows 78,000 or so clones, around 83% of them singletons. CDR3 length: 15 amino acids. The V end was cut by 4 bases, the J end by 8 bases, with 18 bases between. Germline V gene data show CDR1 as SGHRS and CDR2 as YFSETQ. These data are taken from a study of blood T cell repertoires in COVID-19. Study-wide background: Both acute and convalescent COVID-19 samples were obtained from the United States, Italy and Spain. From T cells, B-cell-depleted T cells, or PBMCs came the material, which was cDNA or gDNA.

The sequence came from a woman aged 60 to 75 with acute or convalescent COVID-19. The specimen sequenced was peripheral blood. The chain recombines TRBV5-1 with TRBJ2-2; D is perhaps TRBD1 (6 bases). As DNA, the CDR3 is TGCGCCAGCAGCCTGGGCTTGGGGGCCCCTGGGGAGCTGTTTTTT. This encodes CASSLGLGAPGELFF.